Included here is one T cell receptor beta chain sequence, with context. No antigen is known for it. Base qualities are missing; no much larger clone stands one base away. Genomic DNA was extracted from sorted cells for sequencing of the TCRbeta CDR3 region. TCRbeta CDR3 regions were sequenced using the immunoSEQ Assay. Entries here come from immuneACCESS through TCRdb and include only in-frame sequences with V and J called. Some clones fail to appear in such tables; in the studies checked, an unresolved V gene covers under half of the shortfall, and the cause of the remainder is unknown. This sample is represented by 60,000 to 80,000 clones; 80% to 85% of them were singletons. The ten largest account for 4% to 4.5% of the sample. The trial excluded patients who had a history of autoimmune disease or who were on systemic immunosuppression. Peripheral blood for TCR sequencing was collected from all dose cohorts at baseline, on cycle 4 day 1, and on cycle 7 day 1. Samples came from an open-label, multicenter, first-in-human phase I dose-escalation trial of ivuxolimab. Adults with locally advanced or metastatic melanoma, renal cell carcinoma, hepatocellular carcinoma or head and neck squamous cell carcinoma were enrolled in the trial. Before TCR sequencing, CD4+ T cells and CD8+ T cells from peripheral blood were sorted into separate populations.

The data belong to a study of OX40 agonist ivuxolimab in advanced cancers. About the study as a whole: Ivuxolimab was a fully human IgG2 agonistic monoclonal antibody targeting the costimulatory receptor OX40 (CD134). Intravenous ivuxolimab was administered to patients every 2 weeks at six dose levels: 0.01, 0.1, 0.3, 1.5, 3 and 10 mg/kg. Of the approximately 50 dose-escalation patients, hepatocellular carcinoma was present in about 19, melanoma in around 15, renal cell carcinoma in 9 and head and neck cancer in 9. In the dose-escalation cohort, 82.7% of patients were male, and the mean age was approximately 60 years, with a range of about 23 to 85. Prior anti-PD-1, anti-PD-L1 or anti-CTLA-4 therapy was permitted, and checkpoint inhibitors had been received by about 37% of dose-escalation patients. Partial responses occurred in three dose-escalation patients: two with cutaneous melanoma and one with hepatocellular carcinoma. Peripheral TCRbeta sequencing aimed to test whether ivuxolimab altered TCR sequence diversity and caused clonal T-cell expansion. The paper covers the monotherapy dose-escalation part of the phase I ivuxolimab trial, which included N ≈ 50 patients. Broad study findings and their caveats: Low levels of normalized T-cell clonal expansion were also seen in some patients who did not respond. After ivuxolimab, more expanded clones were found on average in CD8+ T cells than in CD4+ T cells. At doses of 0.1 to 3.0 mg/kg, clonal expansion of both CD4+ and CD8+ T cells in blood was seen between baseline and week 6. The antigen specificity of the peripheral T cells that underwent clonal expansion was not determined. In the 0.1-3.0 mg/kg groups, partial responders had among the lowest normalized peripheral clonal expansion, particularly in CD8+ T cells.

The input for sequencing was CD4+ or CD8+ T cells sorted from blood, taken in a trial of the OX40 agonist ivuxolimab. This clonotype was sampled from an adult with an advanced solid tumor such as melanoma, head and neck, liver or kidney cancer.

The CDR3 reads CATSSVLETQYF. The base sequence is TGTGCCACCAGCAGCGTCCTTGAGACTCAGTACTTC. This chain is built from TRBV15 and TRBJ2-7, with the D segment identity uncertain. V was cut back by 3 bases and J by 10 bases, leaving a gap of 13 bases between them. The germline V gene encodes CDR1 LNHNV and CDR2 YYDKDF (reference sequence). The CDR3 runs 12 residues from the cysteine to the phenylalanine. Only the CDR3 region is kept as DNA, spanning 36 bases read in frame from base 1.